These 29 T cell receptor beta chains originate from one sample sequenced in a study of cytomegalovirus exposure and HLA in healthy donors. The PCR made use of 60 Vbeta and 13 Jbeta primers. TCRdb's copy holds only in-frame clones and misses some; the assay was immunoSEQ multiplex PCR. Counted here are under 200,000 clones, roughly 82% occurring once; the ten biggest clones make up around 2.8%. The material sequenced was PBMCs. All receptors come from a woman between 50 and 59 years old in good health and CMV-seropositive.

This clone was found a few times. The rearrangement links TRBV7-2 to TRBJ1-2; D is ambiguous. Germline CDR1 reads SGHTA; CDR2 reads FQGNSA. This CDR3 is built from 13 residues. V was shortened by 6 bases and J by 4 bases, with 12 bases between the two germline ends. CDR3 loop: CASRAGRGYGYTF. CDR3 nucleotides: TGTGCCAGCAGAGCGGGGAGAGGCTATGGCTACACCTTC.

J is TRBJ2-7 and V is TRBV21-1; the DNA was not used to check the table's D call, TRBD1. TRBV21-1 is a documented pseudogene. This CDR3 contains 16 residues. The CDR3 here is CASSNLTGEGTYEQYF. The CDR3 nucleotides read TGTGCCAGCAGCAACCTGACAGGGGAGGGGACCTACGAGCAGTACTTC.

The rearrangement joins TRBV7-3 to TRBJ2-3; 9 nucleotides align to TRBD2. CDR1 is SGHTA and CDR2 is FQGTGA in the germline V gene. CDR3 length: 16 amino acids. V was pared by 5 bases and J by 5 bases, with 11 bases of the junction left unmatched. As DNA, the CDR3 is TGTGCCAGCAGCCCGGGGGAGCGGGGGGCAGGAGATACGCAGTATTTT. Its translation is CASSPGERGAGDTQYF.

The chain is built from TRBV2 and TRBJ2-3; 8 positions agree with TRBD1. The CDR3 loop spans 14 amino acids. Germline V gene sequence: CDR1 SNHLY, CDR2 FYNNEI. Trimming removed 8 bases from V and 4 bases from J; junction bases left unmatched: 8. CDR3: CASGADRAADTQYF. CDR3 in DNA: TGTGCCAGCGGAGCGGACAGGGCCGCAGATACGCAGTATTTT.

CDR3 protein: CASSPLPAGGKDTQYF. As DNA, the CDR3 is TGTGCCAGCAGCCCCCTCCCAGCGGGGGGGAAAGATACGCAGTATTTT. The chain employs TRBV28 and TRBJ2-3; 10 bases fit TRBD2. The CDR3 length is 16 residues. The trim removed 6 bases at V and 5 bases at J, leaving 11 bases unmatched. Germline CDR1 reads MDHEN; CDR2 reads SYDVKM.

The CDR3 DNA sequence: TGTGCCAGCAGCGAGGGACTAGGGAGTTCACCCCTCCACTTT. It is translated as CASSEGLGSSPLHF. The chain couples TRBV9 to TRBJ1-6; weak D call: TRBD1 (5 bases). The ends were cut back, 3 bases at V and 9 bases at J, with 13 bases in the middle. Germline V gene lookup returns CDR1 SGDLS and CDR2 YYNGEE. The CDR3 spans 14 residues.

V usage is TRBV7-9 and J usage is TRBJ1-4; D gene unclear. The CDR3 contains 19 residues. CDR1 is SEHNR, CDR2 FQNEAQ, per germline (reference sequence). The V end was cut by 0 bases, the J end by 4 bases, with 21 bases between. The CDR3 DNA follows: TGTGCCAGCAGCTTAGCTAGCCTATCCCGCTTCGTCGATAATGAAAAACTGTTTTTT. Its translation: CASSLASLSRFVDNEKLFF.

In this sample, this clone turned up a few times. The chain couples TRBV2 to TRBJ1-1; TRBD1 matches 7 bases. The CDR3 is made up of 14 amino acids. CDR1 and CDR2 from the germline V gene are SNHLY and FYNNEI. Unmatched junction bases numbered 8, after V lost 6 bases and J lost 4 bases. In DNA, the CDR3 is TGTGCCAGCAGCCCGAGGGGGCGGAGCACTGAAGCTTTCTTT. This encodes CASSPRGRSTEAFF.

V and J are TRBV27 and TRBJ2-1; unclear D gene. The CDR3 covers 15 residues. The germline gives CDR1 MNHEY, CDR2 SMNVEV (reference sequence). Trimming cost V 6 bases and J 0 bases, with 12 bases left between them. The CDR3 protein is CASSKTLSSYNEQFF. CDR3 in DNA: TGTGCCAGCAGCAAGACTCTTAGCTCCTACAATGAGCAGTTCTTC.

Written as DNA, the CDR3 is TGTGCCAGCAGCTTAGAGGGGGCAGGGCTTGGCAATCAGCCCCAGCATTTT. Amino acid sequence: CASSLEGAGLGNQPQHF. The chain recombines TRBV4-2 with TRBJ1-5; 7 nucleotides agree with TRBD1. From germline, CDR1 is LGHNA and CDR2 YNFKEQ. V shed 5 bases, J shed 2 bases, and the junction held 12 bases outside the gene matches. This CDR3 comprises 17 residues.

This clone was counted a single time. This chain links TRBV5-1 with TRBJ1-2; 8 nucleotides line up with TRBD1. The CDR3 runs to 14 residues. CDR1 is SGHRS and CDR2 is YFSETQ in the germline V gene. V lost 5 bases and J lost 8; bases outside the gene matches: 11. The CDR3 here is CASSQGQGSFGYTF. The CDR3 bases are TGCGCCAGCAGTCAAGGACAGGGTTCGTTCGGCTACACCTTC.

As DNA, the CDR3 is TGTGCCAGCCTCGGGACTAGCGTCTACAATGAGCAGTTCTTC. Its translation: CASLGTSVYNEQFF. V and J are TRBV6-5 and TRBJ2-1; 10 bases align to TRBD2. The CDR3 consists of 14 residues. Germline CDR1 MNHEY, CDR2 SVGAGI. J gave up 3 bases and V 8 bases, and 4 bases lay outside the gene matches.

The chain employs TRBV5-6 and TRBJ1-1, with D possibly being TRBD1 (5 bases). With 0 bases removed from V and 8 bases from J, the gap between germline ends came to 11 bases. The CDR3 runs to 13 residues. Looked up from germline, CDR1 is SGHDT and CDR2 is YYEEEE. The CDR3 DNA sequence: TGTGCCAGCAGCTTGGGGGGGGTAACAGAAGCTTTCTTT. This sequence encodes CASSLGGVTEAFF.

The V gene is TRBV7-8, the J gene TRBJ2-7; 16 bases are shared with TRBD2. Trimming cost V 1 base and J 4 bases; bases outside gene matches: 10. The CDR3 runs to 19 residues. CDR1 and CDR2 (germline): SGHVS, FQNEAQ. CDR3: CASSLVGGLAGGLRYEQYF. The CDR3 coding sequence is TGTGCCAGCAGCTTAGTAGGGGGACTAGCGGGGGGGCTTCGGTACGAGCAGTACTTC.

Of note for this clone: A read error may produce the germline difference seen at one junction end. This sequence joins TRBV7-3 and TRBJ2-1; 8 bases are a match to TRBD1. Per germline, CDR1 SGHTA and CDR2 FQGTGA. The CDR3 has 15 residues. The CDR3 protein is CASSLTRDRNDEQFF. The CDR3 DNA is TGTGCCAGCAGCCTAACTCGGGACAGGAACGATGAGCAGTTCTTC.

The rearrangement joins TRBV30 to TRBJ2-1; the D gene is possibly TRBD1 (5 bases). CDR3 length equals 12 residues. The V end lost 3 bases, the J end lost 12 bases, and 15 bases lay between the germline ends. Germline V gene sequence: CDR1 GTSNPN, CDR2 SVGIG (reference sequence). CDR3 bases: TGTGCCTGGAGCTCGGACACCCACCTGCAGTTCTTC. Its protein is CAWSSDTHLQFF.

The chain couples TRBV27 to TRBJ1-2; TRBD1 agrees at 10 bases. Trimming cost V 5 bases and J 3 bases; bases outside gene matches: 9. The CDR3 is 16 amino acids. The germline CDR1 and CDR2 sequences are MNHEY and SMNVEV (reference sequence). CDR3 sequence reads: CASSIYPGTGDYGYTF. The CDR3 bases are TGTGCCAGCAGTATCTACCCCGGGACAGGGGACTATGGCTACACCTTC.

Written as DNA, the CDR3 is TGTGCCAGCAGTCTTCCACAGGGGTTCCTCCACTTT. This sequence encodes CASSLPQGFLHF. The chain joins TRBV7-9 to TRBJ1-6, with 7 positions matching TRBD1. The CDR3 sequence is 12 residues long. J gave up 15 bases and V 6 bases, and 8 bases lay outside the gene matches. Per the germline V gene, CDR1 is SEHNR and CDR2 is FQNEAQ (reference sequence).

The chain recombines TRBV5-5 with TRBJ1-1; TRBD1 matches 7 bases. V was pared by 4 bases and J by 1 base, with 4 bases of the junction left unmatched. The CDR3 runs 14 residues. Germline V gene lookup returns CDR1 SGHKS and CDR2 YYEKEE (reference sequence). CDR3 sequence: CASSRTGGNTEAFF. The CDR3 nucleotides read TGTGCCAGCAGCCGGACAGGAGGGAACACTGAAGCTTTCTTT.

The DNA of the CDR3 is TGTGCCAGCGCCGACAGGGGCAATTCACCCCTCCACTTT. This encodes CASADRGNSPLHF. The chain has TRBV5-6 and TRBJ1-6; the match to TRBD1 covers 8 bases. CDR3 length equals 13 residues. Trimming cost V 7 bases and J 7 bases; bases outside gene matches: 4. Germline V CDR1 and CDR2: SGHDT, YYEEEE.

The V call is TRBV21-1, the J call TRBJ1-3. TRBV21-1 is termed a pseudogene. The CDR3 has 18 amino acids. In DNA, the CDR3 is TGTGCCAGCAGCAAACCCGCATTCGTGGTGGGAGCCTGGAACACCATATATTTT. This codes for CASSKPAFVVGAWNTIYF.

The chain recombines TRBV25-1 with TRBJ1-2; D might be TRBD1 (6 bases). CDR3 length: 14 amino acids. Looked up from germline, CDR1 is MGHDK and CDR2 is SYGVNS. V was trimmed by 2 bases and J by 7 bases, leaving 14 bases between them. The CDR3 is CASSETTGQRGYTF. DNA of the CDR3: TGTGCCAGCAGTGAAACTACAGGGCAACGTGGCTACACCTTC.

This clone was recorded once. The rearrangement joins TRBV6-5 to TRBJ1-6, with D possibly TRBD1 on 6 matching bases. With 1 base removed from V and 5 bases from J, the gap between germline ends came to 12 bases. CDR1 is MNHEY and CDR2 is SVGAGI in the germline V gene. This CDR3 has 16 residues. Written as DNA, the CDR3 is TGTGCCAGCAGTTACTTCCACAGGGCGGATAATTCACCCCTCCACTTT. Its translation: CASSYFHRADNSPLHF.

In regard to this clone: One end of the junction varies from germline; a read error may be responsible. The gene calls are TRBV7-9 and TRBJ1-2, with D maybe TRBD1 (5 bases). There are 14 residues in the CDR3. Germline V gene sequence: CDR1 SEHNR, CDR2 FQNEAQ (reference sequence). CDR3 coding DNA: TGTTCCAGCAGCTTCAGGGCCTTTAACTATGGCTACACCTTC. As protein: CSSSFRAFNYGYTF.

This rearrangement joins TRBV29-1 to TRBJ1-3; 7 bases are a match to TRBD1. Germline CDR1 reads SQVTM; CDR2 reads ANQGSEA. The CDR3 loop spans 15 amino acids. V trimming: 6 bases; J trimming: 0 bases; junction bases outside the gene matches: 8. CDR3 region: CSVANRGASGNTIYF. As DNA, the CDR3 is TGCAGCGTGGCTAACAGGGGCGCCTCTGGAAACACCATATATTTT.

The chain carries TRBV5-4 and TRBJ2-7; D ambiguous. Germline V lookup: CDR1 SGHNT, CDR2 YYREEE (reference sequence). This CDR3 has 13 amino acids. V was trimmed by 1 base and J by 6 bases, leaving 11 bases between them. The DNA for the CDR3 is TGTGCCAGCAGCTTGCGTGGGCTCCGCGAGCAGTACTTC. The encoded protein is CASSLRGLREQYF.

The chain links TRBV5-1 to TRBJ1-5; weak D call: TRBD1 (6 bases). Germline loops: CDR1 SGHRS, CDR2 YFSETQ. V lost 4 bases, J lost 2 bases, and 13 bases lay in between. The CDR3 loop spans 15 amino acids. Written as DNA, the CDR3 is TGCGCCAGCAGCCCCCGCGGGGGCGGCAATCAGCCCCAGCATTTT. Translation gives CASSPRGGGNQPQHF.

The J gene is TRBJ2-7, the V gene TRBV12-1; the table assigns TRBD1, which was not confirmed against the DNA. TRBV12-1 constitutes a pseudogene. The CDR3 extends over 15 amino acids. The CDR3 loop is CASSCRQGLPYEQYF. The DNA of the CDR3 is TGTGCCAGCAGCTGCCGACAGGGGCTTCCCTACGAGCAGTACTTC.

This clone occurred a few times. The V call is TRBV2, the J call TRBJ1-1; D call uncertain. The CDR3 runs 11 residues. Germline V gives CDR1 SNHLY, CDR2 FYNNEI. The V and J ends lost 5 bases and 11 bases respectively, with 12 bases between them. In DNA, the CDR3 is TGTGCCAGCAGTTACGACTCCGGGGCTTTCTTT. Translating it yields CASSYDSGAFF.